This entry is about one T cell receptor beta chain. What it binds is unknown. The data were produced by immunoSEQ multiplex PCR, yet TCRdb's version contains in-frame clones alone and is incomplete. The table has some 10,000 clones, around 84% seen once. This specimen comes from a study of OX40 agonist ivuxolimab in advanced cancers. Study-level background: Dosing consisted of intravenous ivuxolimab at 0.01 to 10 mg/kg every 2 weeks. Those enrolled were 70% to 85% male, with a mean age of around 55 years and ages from 23 to 79.

Study-level results: CD4+ and CD8+ T cells in blood underwent clonal expansion by week 6 at 0.1 to 3.0 mg/kg.

Germline V lookup: CDR1 MNHEY, CDR2 SVGAGI. This CDR3 spans 14 amino acids. Trimming removed 7 bases at V and 8 bases at J, with 18 bases between. This chain connects TRBV6-5 to TRBJ2-1; tentative D call: TRBD2 (5 bases). The input for sequencing was CD4+ or CD8+ T cells sorted from blood, taken in a trial of the OX40 agonist ivuxolimab. This TCR was recovered from an adult with an advanced solid tumor such as melanoma, head and neck, liver or kidney cancer. The DNA for the CDR3 is TGTGCCAGCAATCCCCTAGCTGGTCTCGATGAGCAGTTCTTC. It codes for CASNPLAGLDEQFF.